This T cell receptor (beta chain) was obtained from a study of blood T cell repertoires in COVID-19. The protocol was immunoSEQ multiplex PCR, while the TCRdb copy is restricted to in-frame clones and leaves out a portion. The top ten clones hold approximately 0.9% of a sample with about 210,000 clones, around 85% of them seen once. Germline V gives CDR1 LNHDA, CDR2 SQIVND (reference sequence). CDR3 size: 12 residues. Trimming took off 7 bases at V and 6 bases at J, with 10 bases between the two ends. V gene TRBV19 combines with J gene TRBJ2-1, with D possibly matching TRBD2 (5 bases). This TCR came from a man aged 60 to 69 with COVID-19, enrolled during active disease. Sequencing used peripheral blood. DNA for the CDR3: TGTGCCAGTAAGGGAGCCTCCAATGAGCAGTTCTTC. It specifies CASKGASNEQFF.